This T cell receptor beta chain emerged from a study of T-cell reconstitution after alpha-beta-depleted transplantation in children. Unique molecular identifiers were built into the TCRbeta library. Each CDR3 protein gets one entry after TCRdb re-called the PCR reads with MiXCR. The sample carries 150,000 to 250,000 distinct CDR3 sequences, roughly 15% recorded once. The CDR3 is made up of 16 amino acids. Trimming took off 0 bases at V and 2 bases at J, with 14 bases between the two ends. CDR1 is SGHRS and CDR2 is YFSETQ in the germline V gene. Ten or more counts support this clonotype. The sample consisted of PBMCs from the stem cell graft donor, taken from the stem cell graft. The TCR sequence derives from a human donor who donated a stem cell graft to a child with acute lymphoblastic leukemia. V is TRBV5-1 and J is TRBJ2-5, with unresolved D. CDR3 amino acids: CASSLAVASQQETQYF. The DNA of the CDR3 is TGCGCCAGCAGCTTGGCCGTGGCTAGTCAGCAAGAGACCCAGTACTTC.